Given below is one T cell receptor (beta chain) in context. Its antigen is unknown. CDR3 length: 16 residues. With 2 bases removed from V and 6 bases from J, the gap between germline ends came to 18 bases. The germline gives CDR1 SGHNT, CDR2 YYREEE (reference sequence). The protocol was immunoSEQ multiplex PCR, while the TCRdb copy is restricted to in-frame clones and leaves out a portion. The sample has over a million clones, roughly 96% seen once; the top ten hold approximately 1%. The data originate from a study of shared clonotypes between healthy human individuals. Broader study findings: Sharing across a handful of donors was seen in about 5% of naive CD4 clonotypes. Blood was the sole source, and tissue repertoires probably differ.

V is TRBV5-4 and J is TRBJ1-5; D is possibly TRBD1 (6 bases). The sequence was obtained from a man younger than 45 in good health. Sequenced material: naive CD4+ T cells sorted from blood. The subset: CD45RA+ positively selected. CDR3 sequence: CASSFMGAEGSQPQHF. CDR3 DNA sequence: TGTGCCAGCAGCTTTATGGGGGCGGAGGGTAGTCAGCCCCAGCATTTT.